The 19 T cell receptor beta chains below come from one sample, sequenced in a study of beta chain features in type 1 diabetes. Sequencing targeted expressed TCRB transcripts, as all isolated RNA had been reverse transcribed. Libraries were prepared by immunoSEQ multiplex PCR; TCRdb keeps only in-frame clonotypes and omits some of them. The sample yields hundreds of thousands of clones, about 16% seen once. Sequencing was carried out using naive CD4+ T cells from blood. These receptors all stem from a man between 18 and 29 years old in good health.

This CDR3 reads CAWSVTLGGTEAFF. Written as DNA, the CDR3 is TGTGCCTGGAGTGTAACTTTAGGGGGAACTGAAGCTTTCTTT. This rearrangement joins TRBV30 to TRBJ1-1, with D possibly matching TRBD1 (6 bases). CDR1 and CDR2 (germline): GTSNPN, SVGIG (reference sequence). This CDR3 comprises 14 residues. V was pared by 0 bases and J by 5 bases, with 13 bases between.

The CDR3 sequence is CASSATGGNSPLHF. The CDR3, as DNA: TGTGCCAGCAGCGCGACAGGGGGAAATTCACCCCTCCACTTT. The chain combines TRBV9 with TRBJ1-6; TRBD1 matches 9 bases. CDR1 SGDLS and CDR2 YYNGEE come from the germline V gene. J lost 7 bases, V lost 3 bases, and 2 bases had no gene match. The CDR3 is made up of 14 amino acids. The variable domain in full, with the rest retrieved from reference TRBV9 and TRBJ1-6, is DSGVTQTPKHLITATGQRVTLRCSPRSGDLSVYWYQQSLDQGLQFLIQYYNGEERAKGNILERFSAQQFPDLHSELNLSSLELGDSALYFCASSATGGNSPLHFGNGTRLTVT.

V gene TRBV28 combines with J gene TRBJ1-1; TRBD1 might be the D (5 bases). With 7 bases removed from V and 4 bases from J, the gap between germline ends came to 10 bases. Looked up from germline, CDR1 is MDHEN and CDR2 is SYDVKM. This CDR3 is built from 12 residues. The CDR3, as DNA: TGTGCCAGCACCCGCGGGACCACTGAAGCTTTCTTT. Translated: CASTRGTTEAFF.

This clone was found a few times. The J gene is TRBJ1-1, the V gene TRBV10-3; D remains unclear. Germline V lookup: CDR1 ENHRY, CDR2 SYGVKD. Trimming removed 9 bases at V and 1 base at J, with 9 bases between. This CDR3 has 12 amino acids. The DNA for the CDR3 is TGTGCCATGAGGGCAGGGAACACTGAAGCTTTCTTT. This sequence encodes CAMRAGNTEAFF.

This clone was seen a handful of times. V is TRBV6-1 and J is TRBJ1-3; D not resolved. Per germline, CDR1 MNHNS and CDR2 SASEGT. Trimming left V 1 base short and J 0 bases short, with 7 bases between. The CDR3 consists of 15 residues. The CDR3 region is CASSEGAHSGNTIYF. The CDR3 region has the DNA TGTGCCAGCAGTGAAGGGGCACACTCTGGAAACACCATATATTTT.

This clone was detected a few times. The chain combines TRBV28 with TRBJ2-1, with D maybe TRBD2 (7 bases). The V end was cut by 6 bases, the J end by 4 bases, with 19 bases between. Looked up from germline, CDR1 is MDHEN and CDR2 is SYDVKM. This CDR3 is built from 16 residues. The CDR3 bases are TGTGCCAGCAGCCTCCGGAGGGGGGGGCCTTACAATGAGCAGTTCTTC. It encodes CASSLRRGGPYNEQFF.

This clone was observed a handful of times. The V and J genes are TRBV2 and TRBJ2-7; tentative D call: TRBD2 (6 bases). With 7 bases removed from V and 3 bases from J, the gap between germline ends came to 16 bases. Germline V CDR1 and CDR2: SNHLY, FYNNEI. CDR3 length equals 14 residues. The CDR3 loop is CASIRGRGFYEQYF. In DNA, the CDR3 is TGTGCCAGCATACGGGGCCGGGGGTTCTACGAGCAGTACTTC. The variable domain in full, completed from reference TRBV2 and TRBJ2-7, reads EPEVTQTPSHQVTQMGQEVILRCVPISNHLYFYWYRQILGQKVEFLVSFYNNEISEKSEIFDDQFSVERPDGSNFTLKIRSTKLEDSAMYFCASIRGRGFYEQYFGPGTRLTVT.

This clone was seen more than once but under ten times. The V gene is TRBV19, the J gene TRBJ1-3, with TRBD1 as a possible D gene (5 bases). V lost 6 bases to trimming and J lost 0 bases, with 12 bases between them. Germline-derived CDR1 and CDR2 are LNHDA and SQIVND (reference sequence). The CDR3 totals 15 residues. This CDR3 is CASSAGARSGNTIYF. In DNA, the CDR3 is TGTGCCAGTAGCGCCGGGGCACGCTCTGGAAACACCATATATTTT.

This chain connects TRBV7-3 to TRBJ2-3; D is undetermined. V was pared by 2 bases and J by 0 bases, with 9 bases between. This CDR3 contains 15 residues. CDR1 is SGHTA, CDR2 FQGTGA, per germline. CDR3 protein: CASSLAADSTDTQYF. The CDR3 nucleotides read TGTGCCAGCAGCTTAGCGGCAGATAGCACAGATACGCAGTATTTT.

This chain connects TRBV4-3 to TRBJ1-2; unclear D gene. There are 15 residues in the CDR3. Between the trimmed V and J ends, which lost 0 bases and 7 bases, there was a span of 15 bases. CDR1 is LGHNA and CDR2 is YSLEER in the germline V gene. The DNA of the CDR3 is TGCGCCAGCAGCCAAGATTTCGGCGGGCCGGGTGGCTACACCTTC. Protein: CASSQDFGGPGGYTF.

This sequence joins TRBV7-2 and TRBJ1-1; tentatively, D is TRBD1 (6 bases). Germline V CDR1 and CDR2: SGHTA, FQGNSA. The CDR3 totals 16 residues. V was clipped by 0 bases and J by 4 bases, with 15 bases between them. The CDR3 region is CASSLALQGAFTEAFF. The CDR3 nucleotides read TGTGCCAGCAGCTTAGCATTACAGGGCGCCTTCACTGAAGCTTTCTTT.

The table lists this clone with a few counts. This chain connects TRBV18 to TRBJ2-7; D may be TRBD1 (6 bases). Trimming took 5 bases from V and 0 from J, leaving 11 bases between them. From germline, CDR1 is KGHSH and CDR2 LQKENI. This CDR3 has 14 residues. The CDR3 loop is CASSIRDTSYEQYF. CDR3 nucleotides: TGTGCCAGCTCAATCCGGGACACCTCCTACGAGCAGTACTTC.

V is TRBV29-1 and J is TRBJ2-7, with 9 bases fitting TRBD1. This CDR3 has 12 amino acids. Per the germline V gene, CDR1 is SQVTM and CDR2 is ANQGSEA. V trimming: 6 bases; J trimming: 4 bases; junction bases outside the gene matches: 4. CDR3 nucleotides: TGCAGCGTAGGGACAGGGTTATACGAGCAGTACTTC. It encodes CSVGTGLYEQYF.

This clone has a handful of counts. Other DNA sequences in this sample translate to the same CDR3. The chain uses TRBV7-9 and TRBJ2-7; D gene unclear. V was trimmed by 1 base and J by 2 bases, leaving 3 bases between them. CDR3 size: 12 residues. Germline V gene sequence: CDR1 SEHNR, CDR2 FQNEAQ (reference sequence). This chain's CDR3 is CASSLVPYEQYF. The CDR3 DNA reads TGTGCCAGCAGCTTAGTGCCCTACGAGCAGTACTTC.

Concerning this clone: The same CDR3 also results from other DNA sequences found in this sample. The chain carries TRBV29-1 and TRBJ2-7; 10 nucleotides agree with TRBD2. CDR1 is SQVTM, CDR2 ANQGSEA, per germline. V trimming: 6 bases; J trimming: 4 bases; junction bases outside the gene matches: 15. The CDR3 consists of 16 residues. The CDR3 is CSVQTSGVHRGYEQYF. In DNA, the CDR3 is TGCAGCGTCCAAACTAGCGGGGTGCACCGGGGATACGAGCAGTACTTC.

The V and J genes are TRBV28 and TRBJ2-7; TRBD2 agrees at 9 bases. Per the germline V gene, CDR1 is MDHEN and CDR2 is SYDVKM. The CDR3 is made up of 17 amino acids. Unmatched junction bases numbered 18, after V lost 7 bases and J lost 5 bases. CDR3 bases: TGTGCCAGCACCTATTTCCCACCGGGACTAGCAGGGGACGAGCAGTACTTC. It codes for CASTYFPPGLAGDEQYF.

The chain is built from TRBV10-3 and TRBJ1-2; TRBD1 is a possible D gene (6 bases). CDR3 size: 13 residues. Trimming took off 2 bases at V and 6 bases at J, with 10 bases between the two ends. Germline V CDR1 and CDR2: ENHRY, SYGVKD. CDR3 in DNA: TGTGCCATCAGTGAGGTGGCAGGGGATGGCTACACCTTC. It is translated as CAISEVAGDGYTF.

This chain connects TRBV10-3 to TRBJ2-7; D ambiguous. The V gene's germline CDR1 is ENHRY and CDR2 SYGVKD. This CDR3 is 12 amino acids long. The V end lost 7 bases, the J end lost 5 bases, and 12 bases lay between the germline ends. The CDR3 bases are TGTGCCATCACCCCTAATGGCAACGAGCAGTACTTC. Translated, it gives CAITPNGNEQYF.

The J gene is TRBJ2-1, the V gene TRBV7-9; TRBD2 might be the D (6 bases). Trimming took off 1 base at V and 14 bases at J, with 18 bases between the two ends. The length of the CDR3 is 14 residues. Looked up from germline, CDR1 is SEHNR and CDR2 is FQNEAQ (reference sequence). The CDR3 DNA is TGTGCCAGCAGCTTAGACCAGTGGGGGGAGGAGGAGTTCTTC. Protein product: CASSLDQWGEEEFF. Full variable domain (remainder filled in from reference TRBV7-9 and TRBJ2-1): DTGVSQNPRHKITKRGQNVTFRCDPISEHNRLYWYRQTLGQGPEFLTYFQNEAQLEKSRLLSDRFSAERPKGSFSTLEIQRTEQGDSAMYLCASSLDQWGEEEFFGPGTRLTVL.